This is a list of T cell receptor beta chains from one sample in a study of T cell responses to AZD1222 COVID-19 vaccine. Clones were read by immunoSEQ multiplex PCR, and TCRdb kept only the in-frame ones, dropping some. The sample contains around 140,000 clones, roughly 92% of which appear only once. The sequenced sample was peripheral blood, obtained 28 days after the second AZD1222 dose. The source of these receptors is an adult who received the AZD1222 COVID-19 vaccine. The conserved cysteine and the conserved F or W are not part of the CDR3 here.

j_call v_call cdr3_aa
TRBJ2-5 TRBV6-2/TRBV6-3 ASSYLAGGLGQETQY
TRBJ2-7 TRBV7-2 ASSLLFPQREY
TRBJ1-4 TRBV30 AWSRQLPSVATNEKLF
TRBJ1-2 TRBV29-1 SVEGGYGYT
TRBJ1-2 TRBV27 FMAGYGYT
TRBJ2-1 TRBV7-2 ASSLLGPEDEQF
TRBJ2-7 TRBV7-9 ASASMASFSYEQY
TRBJ2-3 TRBV19 ASSLKTSTDTQY
TRBJ1-6 TRBV9 ASSELPDNSPLH
TRBJ2-7 TRBV11-3 ASSPARGAGEQY
TRBJ1-1 TRBV12-3/TRBV12-4 ASSLSAGEAF
TRBJ2-2 TRBV11-1 ASSPPSNTGELF
TRBJ2-3 TRBV6-1 ASSEARGAAQY
TRBJ1-5 TRBV5-3 ARSQRTTILDQPQH
TRBJ1-5 TRBV27 ASSLGTGPNQPQH
TRBJ2-1 TRBV13 ASSLTPLRSYNEQF
TRBJ2-7 TRBV5-1 ASSLSDDYEQY
TRBJ1-1 TRBV3-1/TRBV3-2 ASSQTFRTLNTEAF
TRBJ2-7 TRBV6-2/TRBV6-3 ASSSLSYEQY
TRBJ2-4 TRBV5-1 ASSLPSENIQY
TRBJ1-1 TRBV12-3/TRBV12-4 ASSLVRDSEAF
TRBJ2-7 TRBV10-2 ASSEGRDVYEQY
TRBJ1-5 TRBV27 ASSYYDGTGSQPQH
TRBJ2-1 TRBV25-1 ASIQAGGTNEQF
TRBJ2-7 TRBV30 AWSVRWDSTYEQY
TRBJ1-1 TRBV28 ASSLPLRGGKAF
TRBJ1-1 TRBV4-2 ASSQDRGPTEAF
TRBJ2-1 TRBV29-1 SVGTLFREVRNEQF
TRBJ2-3 TRBV4-3 ASSQDSARALTDTQY
TRBJ1-1 TRBV5-3 ARSPLGTNTEAF
TRBJ2-1 TRBV6-2/TRBV6-3 ASSAQGREGFLNHNEQF
TRBJ1-2 TRBV7-9 ASSGTETLRDFYGYT
TRBJ2-3 TRBV4-3 AKCPGVMVDTQY
TRBJ2-7 TRBV5-6 ASSEAGTEYEQY
TRBJ1-1 TRBV19 ASSIARAGEAF
TRBJ1-2 TRBV19 ASSRDVTGRVSNYGYT